Listed below are T cell receptor beta chains from one sample, sequenced in a study of blood T cell repertoires in COVID-19. The repertoire was sequenced with immunoSEQ multiplex PCR; TCRdb's copy has only in-frame clones and lacks some. The repertoire includes about 190,000 clones, approximately 81% of them detected once, and 20% sits in the top ten. Sequencing was performed on peripheral blood. The receptors were sampled from a human donor in a cohort sampled during active COVID-19. Each CDR3 is given with its conserved first and last residue. D genes are given only for firm matches. Clone size appears in some rows only: once, few, many, or a class for an expanded clone.

clone_size | d_call | j_call | v_call | cdr3_aa | cdr3_nt
NA | NA | TRBJ1-1 | TRBV5-1 | CASSLGGGGNTEAFF | TGCGCCAGCAGCCTGGGGGGAGGTGGGAACACTGAAGCTTTCTTT
NA | NA | TRBJ1-1 | TRBV5-1 | CASSLPGANTEAFF | TGCGCCAGCAGCTTGCCAGGGGCGAACACTGAAGCTTTCTTT
few | TRBD1 | TRBJ2-2 | TRBV7-9 | CASSLGQGVKAGELFF | TGTGCCAGCAGCTTGGGACAGGGCGTCAAAGCCGGGGAGCTGTTTTTT
NA | TRBD2 | TRBJ2-7 | TRBV2 | CASMGLAGYEQYF | TGTGCCAGCATGGGGCTAGCGGGTTACGAGCAGTACTTC
NA | NA | TRBJ1-2 | TRBV6-5 | CASTALYGYTF | TGTGCCTCAACAGCCCTCTATGGCTACACCTTC
NA | NA | TRBJ1-1 | TRBV7-8 | CASSLGLRGLDTEAFF | TGTGCCAGCAGCTTAGGACTTCGGGGGTTGGACACTGAAGCTTTCTTT
once | TRBD1 | TRBJ2-5 | TRBV19 | CASSTWTGWAQETQYF | TGTGCCAGTAGTACCTGGACAGGGTGGGCCCAAGAGACCCAGTACTTC
NA | NA | TRBJ1-1 | TRBV18 | CASSPRPGQNTEAFF | TGTGCCAGCTCACCACGGCCAGGGCAGAACACTGAAGCTTTCTTT
NA | NA | TRBJ2-1 | TRBV10-3 | CAISRDGGYNEQFF | TGTGCCATCAGCCGGGACGGGGGTTACAATGAGCAGTTCTTC
NA | NA | TRBJ2-1 | TRBV6-5 | CASSVQESGYNEQFF | TGTGCCAGCAGCGTACAGGAATCTGGGTACAATGAGCAGTTCTTC
NA | NA | TRBJ2-3 | TRBV7-9 | CASSFPGAADTQYF | TGTGCCAGCAGCTTTCCGGGAGCCGCAGATACGCAGTATTTT
NA | TRBD2 | TRBJ2-7 | TRBV9 | CASSASGTSGYEQYF | TGTGCCAGCAGCGCGTCCGGGACTAGTGGTTACGAGCAGTACTTC
once | NA | TRBJ1-5 | TRBV6-6 | CASSSFGTLGNQPQHF | TGTGCCAGCAGTTCGTTTGGGACATTGGGAAATCAGCCCCAGCATTTT
NA | TRBD2 | TRBJ2-5 | TRBV29-1 | CSVRAGVETQYF | TGCAGCGTTAGAGCGGGAGTTGAGACCCAGTACTTC
NA | TRBD2 | TRBJ2-7 | TRBV4-1 | CASSQDALLTSGRYEQYF | TGCGCCAGCAGCCAAGATGCCTTATTGACTAGCGGGAGGTACGAGCAGTACTTC
NA | NA | TRBJ1-3 | TRBV18 | CASSLGGHPSGNTIYF | TGTGCCAGCTCACTGGGGGGTCACCCCTCTGGAAACACCATATATTTT
NA | TRBD2 | TRBJ2-5 | TRBV7-9 | CASSLTSGRSWETQYF | TGTGCCAGCAGCTTAACTAGCGGGAGGTCGTGGGAGACCCAGTACTTC
NA | TRBD2 | TRBJ2-4 | TRBV5-1 | CASSVTSGGLAKNIQYF | TGCGCCAGCAGCGTAACTAGCGGGGGGTTAGCCAAAAACATTCAGTACTTC
NA | NA | TRBJ1-4 | TRBV3-1/TRBV3-2 | CASSQGATNEKLFF | TGTGCCAGCAGCCAAGGCGCAACTAATGAAAAACTGTTTTTT
few | NA | TRBJ1-2 | TRBV19 | CASSTTTVDYGYTF | TGTGCCAGTAGTACCACGACAGTCGACTATGGCTACACCTTC
NA | TRBD1 | TRBJ1-1 | TRBV30 | CAWSHRRGQVEAFF | TGTGCCTGGAGTCACCGGAGGGGGCAGGTTGAAGCTTTCTTT
NA | TRBD2 | TRBJ2-7 | TRBV28 | CASSSGLAGLEQYF | TGTGCCAGCAGTTCGGGACTAGCGGGCCTCGAGCAGTACTTC
NA | NA | TRBJ2-1 | TRBV9 | CASSKGHNTIYNEQFF | TGTGCCAGCAGCAAGGGACACAACACGATCTACAATGAGCAGTTCTTC
NA | NA | TRBJ2-1 | TRBV6-6 | CASSPWSSSTGNEQFF | TGTGCCAGCAGTCCCTGGAGTTCCTCCACTGGCAATGAGCAGTTCTTC
NA | TRBD2 | TRBJ2-3 | TRBV2 | CASRGGLAGSTDTQYF | TGTGCCAGCAGGGGGGGACTAGCGGGGAGCACAGATACGCAGTATTTT
NA | TRBD1 | TRBJ1-6 | TRBV12-5 | CASALTGENSPLHF | TGTGCTAGTGCCCTGACAGGGGAAAACTCACCCCTCCACTTT
NA | NA | TRBJ1-5 | TRBV28 | CASIEGTSNQPQHF | TGTGCCAGCATAGAGGGGACAAGCAATCAGCCCCAGCATTTT
few | TRBD1 | TRBJ1-5 | TRBV7-2 | CASSFRDRSGLEPQHF | TGTGCCAGCAGCTTCCGGGACAGGAGCGGTTTGGAGCCCCAGCATTTT
NA | TRBD1 | TRBJ1-1 | TRBV19 | CASRTGTGNEAFF | TGTGCCAGTAGGACCGGGACAGGGAATGAAGCTTTCTTT
few | NA | TRBJ1-1 | TRBV5-1 | CASSLSGYPNTEAFF | TGCGCCAGCAGCTTGTCGGGTTACCCTAACACTGAAGCTTTCTTT
NA | NA | TRBJ1-3 | TRBV5-1 | CASSPQYSGNTIYF | TGCGCCAGCAGCCCGCAGTACTCTGGAAACACCATATATTTT
NA | NA | TRBJ2-5 | TRBV5-1 | CASSLSPRQETQYF | TGCGCCAGCAGCTTGAGCCCGAGGCAAGAGACCCAGTACTTC
many | NA | TRBJ1-1 | TRBV9 | CASSVEQDTEAFF | TGTGCCAGCAGCGTAGAGCAGGACACTGAAGCTTTCTTT
NA | NA | TRBJ1-3 | TRBV3-1/TRBV3-2 | CASSRWGDGNTIYF | TGTGCCAGCAGCCGATGGGGAGATGGAAACACCATATATTTT
NA | TRBD1 | TRBJ2-2 | TRBV19 | CASRPDRGISGELFF | TGTGCCAGTAGACCAGACAGGGGGATTTCCGGGGAGCTGTTTTTT
few | NA | TRBJ1-5 | TRBV5-1 | CASSLDAGDQPQHF | TGCGCCAGCAGCTTGGACGCAGGGGATCAGCCCCAGCATTTT
NA | NA | TRBJ2-1 | TRBV28 | CASRPGLPAGNEQFF | TGTGCCAGCAGACCGGGACTGCCCGCTGGGAATGAGCAGTTCTTC
NA | NA | TRBJ1-3 | TRBV30 | CAWSAGDYSGNTIYF | TGTGCCTGGAGTGCAGGGGATTACTCTGGAAACACCATATATTTT
NA | TRBD2 | TRBJ2-1 | TRBV5-1 | CASSLEIGGAYEQFF | TGCGCCAGCAGCTTGGAAATCGGGGGGGCTTATGAGCAGTTCTTC
NA | NA | TRBJ1-5 | TRBV2 | CASTGGVRQPQHF | TGTGCCAGCACGGGGGGGGTCAGGCAGCCCCAGCATTTT
NA | NA | TRBJ2-3 | TRBV2 | CASSTQGARVDTQYF | TGTGCCAGCAGTACTCAAGGGGCTAGGGTCGATACGCAGTATTTT
NA | NA | TRBJ2-5 | TRBV5-1 | CASSPTVRETQYF | TGCGCCAGCAGCCCTACGGTGCGGGAGACCCAGTACTTC
NA | TRBD1 | TRBJ2-1 | TRBV10-1 | CASSESVRDRGSNEQFF | TGCGCCAGCAGTGAGTCAGTTCGGGACAGGGGGTCCAATGAGCAGTTCTTC
NA | NA | TRBJ1-3 | TRBV12-5 | CASGLVRSGPYSGNTIYF | TGTGCTAGTGGTTTGGTACGGTCAGGCCCATACTCTGGAAACACCATATATTTT
once | NA | TRBJ1-5 | TRBV6-1 | CASSEWVENSQPQHF | TGTGCCAGCAGTGAATGGGTTGAGAACAGTCAGCCCCAGCATTTT
NA | NA | TRBJ2-5 | TRBV5-1 | CASSYQLGEWEETQYF | TGCGCCAGCAGCTATCAGTTAGGGGAATGGGAAGAGACCCAGTACTTC
NA | NA | TRBJ1-4 | TRBV15 | CATSSSVNEKLFF | TGTGCCACCAGCAGCAGCGTAAATGAAAAACTGTTTTTT
once | TRBD1 | TRBJ1-5 | TRBV2 | CASRGTGSQPQHF | TGTGCCAGCAGGGGGACAGGGTCTCAGCCCCAGCATTTT
NA | TRBD1 | TRBJ2-7 | TRBV18 | CASSPGQGSYEQYF | TGTGCCAGCTCACCGGGACAGGGTTCCTACGAGCAGTACTTC
NA | TRBD1 | TRBJ1-2 | TRBV5-1 | CASSFGDRANYGYTF | TGCGCCAGCAGCTTCGGAGACAGGGCTAACTATGGCTACACCTTC
NA | NA | TRBJ1-4 | TRBV5-1 | CASSFMPQGRGARANEKLFF | TGCGCCAGCAGCTTCATGCCTCAGGGGAGAGGAGCTCGGGCTAATGAAAAACTGTTTTTT
NA | NA | TRBJ1-1 | TRBV19 | CASTGESTEAFF | TGTGCCAGTACAGGGGAATCCACTGAAGCTTTCTTT
NA | TRBD1 | TRBJ2-4 | TRBV3-1/TRBV3-2 | CASSPRTGGGAIQYF | TGTGCCAGCAGCCCCCGGACAGGGGGAGGCGCCATTCAGTACTTC
NA | TRBD2 | TRBJ2-5 | TRBV6-5 | CASSYGGGSRETQYF | TGTGCCAGCAGTTACGGGGGGGGGTCTCGAGAGACCCAGTACTTC
once | NA | TRBJ2-7 | TRBV7-2 | CASSLVMTIPYEQYF | TGTGCCAGCAGCTTAGTGATGACTATTCCCTACGAGCAGTACTTC
NA | NA | TRBJ2-2 | TRBV24-1 | CATSDTYTGELFF | TGTGCCACCAGCGACACATACACCGGGGAGCTGTTTTTT